The 23 T cell receptor beta chains presented below share a single source sample, sequenced in a study of cytomegalovirus exposure and HLA in healthy donors. Use of 60 Vbeta and 13 Jbeta primers characterized the PCR. Assay: immunoSEQ multiplex PCR; the TCRdb copy retains only in-frame clones and omits some. The profile shows 120,000 or so clones, 80% of them singletons. The source material was PBMCs. The source of these receptors is a female donor in good health and CMV-seronegative.

This chain uses TRBV9 with TRBJ2-2; the D gene is possibly TRBD2 (5 bases). CDR1 is SGDLS, CDR2 YYNGEE, per germline. The length of the CDR3 is 15 residues. V was clipped by 0 bases and J by 6 bases, with 12 bases between them. The CDR3 DNA reads as TGTGCCAGCAGCGTAGGAGGGAGTGGGTCCGGGGAGCTGTTTTTT. As protein: CASSVGGSGSGELFF.

The gene calls are TRBV19 and TRBJ2-5; 7 bases map to TRBD2. V dropped 6 bases and J dropped 7; count of bases not matched to a gene: 5. Germline V gene sequence: CDR1 LNHDA, CDR2 SQIVND (reference sequence). The length of the CDR3 is 12 residues. CDR3: CASSYSGGTQYF. In DNA, the CDR3 is TGTGCCAGTAGCTACTCGGGAGGGACCCAGTACTTC.

This chain uses TRBV10-1 with TRBJ2-1, with 9 nucleotides matching TRBD2. Per germline, CDR1 WNHNN and CDR2 SYGVQD (reference sequence). V lost 2 bases to trimming and J lost 0 bases; unmatched junction nucleotides: 11. The CDR3 is made up of 19 amino acids. The DNA of the CDR3 is TGCGCCAGCAGTGAGACCGGGCCAACTAGCGGGCTCTCCTACAATGAGCAGTTCTTC. Amino acid sequence: CASSETGPTSGLSYNEQFF.

As to this clone: One junction end does not reproduce the germline sequence, and a read error may be involved. The chain combines TRBV27 with TRBJ2-6; 12 bases agree with TRBD1. Germline CDR1 MNHEY, CDR2 SMNVEV (reference sequence). The CDR3 covers 15 residues. The DNA for the CDR3 is TGTGCCAGCAGGGGACAGGGGGCTGGGGCCAACGGCCTGACTTTC. Residues: CASRGQGAGANGLTF.

The chain carries TRBV5-1 and TRBJ2-3; the D gene is possibly TRBD2 (6 bases). Trimming removed 0 bases from V and 0 bases from J, with 8 bases in between. Germline CDR1 reads SGHRS; CDR2 reads YFSETQ. This CDR3 is 15 amino acids long. The DNA of the CDR3 is TGCGCCAGCAGCTTGGGGGGACTGAGCACAGATACGCAGTATTTT. This codes for CASSLGGLSTDTQYF.

This chain links TRBV2 with TRBJ1-2; TRBD1 is a possible D gene (5 bases). The CDR3 consists of 14 residues. Germline CDR1 and CDR2: SNHLY and FYNNEI. V was clipped by 8 bases and J by 6 bases, with 19 bases between them. For the CDR3, the DNA is TGTGCCAGCTACGGACAAGGGGTTCGTGATGGCTACACCTTC. It is translated as CASYGQGVRDGYTF.

This chain connects TRBV6-1 to TRBJ1-5; the D is unclear. This CDR3 contains 15 residues. CDR1 and CDR2 from the germline V gene are MNHNS and SASEGT. V lost 2 bases to trimming and J lost 9 bases, with 17 bases between them. CDR3 sequence: CASSEIGREDWPQHF. As DNA, the CDR3 is TGTGCCAGCAGTGAAATCGGCCGGGAGGACTGGCCCCAGCATTTT.

The rearrangement links TRBV7-9 to TRBJ1-3; D is possibly TRBD1 (5 bases). Germline loops: CDR1 SEHNR, CDR2 FQNEAQ (reference sequence). This CDR3 region has 13 residues. The V end was cut by 10 bases, the J end by 0 bases, with 10 bases between. This chain's CDR3 is CATSTDSGNTIYF. The CDR3 region has the DNA TGTGCCACCTCGACAGACTCTGGAAACACCATATATTTT.

V is TRBV2 and J is TRBJ1-2; 8 bases map to TRBD1. The CDR3 consists of 12 residues. Germline V gene data show CDR1 as SNHLY and CDR2 as FYNNEI. The V and J ends lost 4 bases and 8 bases, in that order; junction bases with no gene match: 3. The CDR3 loop is CASSVDREGYTF. The CDR3 nucleotides read TGTGCCAGCAGTGTGGACAGGGAAGGCTACACCTTC.

The rearrangement links TRBV5-1 to TRBJ1-2; 7 bases are a match to TRBD1. The V and J ends lost 2 bases and 2 bases, in that order; junction bases with no gene match: 6. The CDR3 length is 15 residues. Germline CDR1 is SGHRS and CDR2 is YFSETQ. CDR3 sequence reads: CASSFVGTVNYGYTF. CDR3 nucleotides: TGCGCCAGCAGCTTCGTAGGGACAGTAAACTATGGCTACACCTTC. The variable domain in full, completed from reference TRBV5-1 and TRBJ1-2, reads KAGVTQTPRYLIKTRGQQVTLSCSPISGHRSVSWYQQTPGQGLQFLFEYFSETQRNKGNFPGRFSGRQFSNSRSEMNVSTLELGDSALYLCASSFVGTVNYGYTFGSGTRLTVV.

This clone was found a few times. The rearrangement uses TRBV15 and TRBJ2-1, with TRBD2 matching 12 bases. The CDR3 is made up of 14 amino acids. Germline CDR1 LNHNV, CDR2 YYDKDF (reference sequence). J gave up 7 bases and V 8 bases, and 6 bases lay outside the gene matches. The CDR3 region has the DNA TGTGCCACCGGGCTAGCGGGAGGGAAGAATGAGCAGTTCTTC. It is translated as CATGLAGGKNEQFF.

V gene TRBV11-3 combines with J gene TRBJ2-1; 7 bases align to TRBD2. V lost 3 bases to trimming and J lost 3 bases; unmatched junction nucleotides: 2. Germline CDR1 SGHNT, CDR2 YENEEA. The CDR3 extends over 14 amino acids. CDR3: CASSLGGNYNEQFF. CDR3 bases: TGTGCCAGCAGCTTGGGGGGGAACTACAATGAGCAGTTCTTC.

The V call is TRBV2, the J call TRBJ2-5; weak D call: TRBD2 (5 bases). Germline V CDR1 and CDR2: SNHLY, FYNNEI. Trimming stripped 6 bases from V and 0 bases from J, with 14 bases between. The CDR3 sequence is 15 residues long. The CDR3 loop reads CASSRRWGDQETQYF. Written as DNA, the CDR3 is TGTGCCAGCAGCCGCCGGTGGGGAGACCAAGAGACCCAGTACTTC.

The chain uses TRBV6-1 and TRBJ1-5; D remains ambiguous. Germline V gene lookup returns CDR1 MNHNS and CDR2 SASEGT. V was cut by 5 bases and J by 5 bases, with 13 bases left in between. The CDR3 contains 14 residues. The CDR3 here is CASSSGQEHQPQHF. CDR3 coding DNA: TGTGCCAGCAGTTCCGGCCAGGAACATCAGCCCCAGCATTTT.

This rearrangement joins TRBV9 to TRBJ2-1; perhaps TRBD2 as D (5 bases). The ends were cut back, 5 bases at V and 3 bases at J, with 15 bases in the middle. Germline CDR1 SGDLS, CDR2 YYNGEE. The CDR3 loop spans 15 amino acids. CDR3 sequence: CASRAPGTSYNEQFF. The CDR3, as DNA: TGTGCCAGCAGGGCCCCCGGTACTAGCTACAATGAGCAGTTCTTC.

The chain employs TRBV7-2 and TRBJ1-3; D perhaps matches TRBD1 (6 bases). CDR3 length: 16 amino acids. The germline gives CDR1 SGHTA, CDR2 FQGNSA. Trimming removed 2 bases at V and 0 bases at J, with 11 bases between. The CDR3 DNA sequence: TGTGCCAGCAGCTTACTCGGCAGGGGCTCTGGAAACACCATATATTTT. Protein: CASSLLGRGSGNTIYF.

This chain joins TRBV19 and TRBJ1-6; TRBD1 matches 9 bases. V was pared by 2 bases and J by 4 bases, with 12 bases of the junction left unmatched. Germline assignment: CDR1 LNHDA and CDR2 SQIVND (reference sequence). The CDR3 has 19 amino acids. The CDR3 here is CASSISSPGTGIYNSPLHF. CDR3 coding DNA: TGTGCCAGTAGTATATCCTCCCCCGGGACAGGGATATATAATTCACCCCTCCACTTT.

This clone was seen only a few times. The chain carries TRBV20-1 and TRBJ1-1, with no clear D. CDR1 DFQATT and CDR2 SNEGSKA come from the germline V gene (reference sequence). Trimming pared 8 bases from V and 1 base from J, leaving 8 bases between. The CDR3 extends over 11 amino acids. This CDR3 is CSPRWNTEAFF. For the CDR3, the DNA is TGCAGTCCTCGTTGGAACACTGAAGCTTTCTTT.

The chain recombines TRBV11-2 with TRBJ2-1; possible D gene TRBD2, 5 bases. Germline V gene sequence: CDR1 SGHAT, CDR2 FQNNGV. The CDR3 totals 16 residues. Trimming pared 2 bases from V and 9 bases from J, leaving 20 bases between. CDR3 in DNA: TGTGCCAGCAGCTTACTAGATTCCGGTCTCGAGGGTGAGCAGTTCTTC. Its translation is CASSLLDSGLEGEQFF.

The sample holds a few counts of this clone. The rearrangement joins TRBV2 to TRBJ1-4, with D tentatively TRBD1 (5 bases). V was trimmed by 4 bases and J by 10 bases, leaving 16 bases between them. The germline V gene has CDR1 SNHLY and CDR2 FYNNEI. This CDR3 comprises 14 residues. The CDR3 sequence: CASSGAQRGGKLFF. The CDR3 DNA is TGTGCCAGCAGTGGGGCCCAGCGGGGCGGAAAACTGTTTTTT.

This chain uses TRBV9 with TRBJ1-1; D not resolved. Germline V gene data show CDR1 as SGDLS and CDR2 as YYNGEE. Trimming removed 0 bases at V and 0 bases at J, with 6 bases between. The CDR3 runs to 14 residues. CDR3 loop: CASSVGTLNTEAFF. The DNA of the CDR3 is TGTGCCAGCAGCGTAGGAACTCTGAACACTGAAGCTTTCTTT.

V usage is TRBV7-8 and J usage is TRBJ1-6; D is unresolved. The CDR3 has 12 residues. CDR1 and CDR2 (germline): SGHVS, FQNEAQ. V lost 3 bases and J lost 7, with 4 bases in between. The CDR3 DNA reads TGTGCCAGCAGCTTTCCGAATTCACCCCTCCACTTT. Protein product: CASSFPNSPLHF.

This chain links TRBV25-1 with TRBJ2-5; D perhaps matches TRBD1 (5 bases). Germline CDR1 MGHDK, CDR2 SYGVNS. V lost 2 bases to trimming and J lost 7 bases, with 20 bases between them. CDR3 length: 16 residues. The chain's CDR3 is CASSEARAGNYGTQYF. The CDR3 DNA reads as TGTGCCAGCAGTGAAGCCAGGGCCGGTAATTATGGGACCCAGTACTTC. The complete variable domain, with remaining parts taken from reference TRBV25-1 and TRBJ2-5, reads EADIYQTPRYLVIGTGKKITLECSQTMGHDKMYWYQQDPGMELHLIHYSYGVNSTEKGDLSSESTVSRIRTEHFPLTLESARPSHTSQYLCASSEARAGNYGTQYFGPGTRLLVL.